This T cell receptor beta chain came from a study of patients and donors after allogeneic stem cell transplantation. TCRdb itself ran the RT-PCR reads through MiXCR, one entry per CDR3 protein. Among about 960,000 distinct CDR3 sequences, roughly 18% were seen once, and the ten largest hold 6%. CDR3 length: 15 residues. V trimming: 4 bases; J trimming: 4 bases; junction bases outside the gene matches: 5. Germline CDR1 and CDR2: SGHDN and FVKESK. The TCR was taken from a human donor who was either an allogeneic HSCT recipient or a stem cell or donor lymphocyte infusion donor (not recorded which). It is not recorded whose cells these are; they may come from a transplant donor. Sequencing was performed on blood, either unsorted or a sorted T cell fraction (not recorded which). The chain has TRBV14 and TRBJ1-1, with 11 nucleotides matching TRBD1. As DNA, the CDR3 is TGTGCCAGCAGCCGGACAGGGGGCGTTACCACTGAAGCTTTCTTT. Residues: CASSRTGGVTTEAFF.